The clone carrying this TCR beta chain showed up just a few times. Its target is unknown. V was clipped by 6 bases and J by 2 bases, with 13 bases between them. Per the germline V gene, CDR1 is MNHNS and CDR2 is SASEGT. This CDR3 has 14 amino acids. This specimen belongs to a study of regulatory T cells in long-lasting Graves disease. Regarding the study as a whole: The TCR repertoire of persistent Graves' patients was less diverse than that of newly diagnosed ones.

Building the TCR beta libraries relied on iRepertoire HTBI primers, and CDR3 regions underwent Arm-PCR. TCRdb re-derived calls from the multiplex PCR reads in MiXCR, one entry per CDR3 protein. This sample carries 400,000 to 500,000 distinct CDR3 sequences, roughly 15% of them seen once, and the ten largest clones take about 25%. Specified time point: newly diagnosed GD, antithyroid drugs for less than 3 months. Extracted RNA from PBMCs served as the source of the TCR library. A further study also used this sample, focusing on T cells in Graves' hyperthyroidism and ophthalmopathy. That source reports: The TCR CDR3 first-round RT-PCR relied on the HTBI primer set. Stable hyperthyroidism was separated from ophthalmopathy by a model based on 13 V-J features.

This sequence originates from a woman aged 18-35 years with Graves disease. The material was peripheral blood mononuclear cells (PBMCs), obtained at new diagnosis, from a patient treated with antithyroid drugs. This chain links TRBV6-1 with TRBJ1-2; tentatively, D is TRBD1 (6 bases). CDR3 loop: CASRRSGTNYGYTF. CDR3 nucleotide sequence: TGTGCCAGCAGACGATCCGGGACAAACTATGGCTACACCTTC.